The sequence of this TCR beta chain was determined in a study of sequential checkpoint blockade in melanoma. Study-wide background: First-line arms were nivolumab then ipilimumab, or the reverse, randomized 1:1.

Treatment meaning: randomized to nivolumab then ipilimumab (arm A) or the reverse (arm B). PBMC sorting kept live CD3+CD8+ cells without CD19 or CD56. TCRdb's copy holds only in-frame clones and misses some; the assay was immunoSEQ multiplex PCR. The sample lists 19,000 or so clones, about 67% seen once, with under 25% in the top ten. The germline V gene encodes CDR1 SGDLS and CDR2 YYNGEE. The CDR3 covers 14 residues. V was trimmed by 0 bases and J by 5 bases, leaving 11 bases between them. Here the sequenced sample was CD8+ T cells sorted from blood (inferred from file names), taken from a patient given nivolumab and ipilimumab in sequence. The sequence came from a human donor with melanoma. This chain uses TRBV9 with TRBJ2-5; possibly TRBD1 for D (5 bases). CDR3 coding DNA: TGTGCCAGCAGCGTAGGAAATCCAGGGGAGACCCAGTACTTC. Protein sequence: CASSVGNPGETQYF.